This T cell receptor (beta chain) was recorded in a study of cytomegalovirus exposure and HLA in healthy donors (dated by TCRdb to the late 2010s). About the study as a whole: An earlier analysis of 550 to 700 of the donors reported 250 to 300 Gb of sequence data and 117 million unique TCR beta sequences from about 179 million T cells. An early release covering 550 to 700 HLA-typed donors comprised about 310 gigabases of sequencing data and 85 million or so unique TCR sequences. Of the roughly 400 genotyped donors, around 81% fell in the genetic ancestry cluster associated with self-reported Caucasian donors. The study aimed to test whether cataloging public T cell receptors could reveal signatures of past pathogen exposure. The T cell repertoires of 550 to 850 subjects were profiled by immunosequencing and related to cytomegalovirus serostatus. A separate validation cohort of about 110 different subjects was used in addition to the approximately 670-subject first cohort. To predict cytomegalovirus infection status, the study brought together high-throughput TCR immunosequencing, statistical association of individual TCRs with disease status, and machine learning. A later analysis re-examined previously published TCR beta repertoires from around 670 donors and added high-resolution HLA genotyping to investigate patterns of TCR occurrence. Rather than drawing on any new phenotypic data, the later analysis identified candidate immune exposures from TCR beta sequences and the way those sequences occurred across donors. In an earlier analysis of 550 to 700 of the donors, high-throughput TCR beta sequencing was used to judge whether each TCR beta V gene segment behaved as functional or pseudogenic. Donor age, sex, ethnicity and CMV serostatus were compiled alongside the repertoire data. In a later genetic analysis, genome-wide SNP genotypes for about three fifths of the roughly 670 donors were used, and that subset was treated as a discovery cohort. Every discovery cohort repertoire had been produced on one sequencing platform. HLA typing included class I and class II loci at four-digit resolution. The number of donors typed differed by locus, with roughly 629-640 for A, B, C, DRB1 and DQB1, roughly 550 for DQA1, 606 for DPA1, and 472 for DPB1. About five DR-DQ haplotypes were treated as single units for association and clustering because of strong linkage in the cohort. On average, around 230,000 unique TCR beta nucleotide sequences were sequenced per donor among some 420 genotyped donors of the cohort, with roughly 18% of those sequences being non-productive.

Worth noting for this clone: It lacks a known antigen. No much larger clone is present one base from it, and per-base qualities are unavailable. Within the sample, other DNA sequences also encode this same CDR3.

Library construction relied on the immunoSEQ multiplex PCR assay. The multiplex PCR relied on a mix of 60 forward primers for TCR Vbeta segments and 13 reverse primers for TCR Jbeta segments. A multiplex PCR assay on genomic DNA amplified the CDR3 region of rearranged TCR beta genes. The Illumina HiSeq System was used to sequence the amplified TCR beta libraries as 87-base-pair reads. Turning to the authors' computational methods: Across the roughly 640 repertoires, a later analysis counted tens of millions of unique TCR beta chains, 9.5 million to 12 million of which were shared by at least two donors. A nearest-neighbor algorithm error-corrected the raw reads and collapsed the reads into unique sequences, merging closely related sequences to remove PCR and sequencing errors. Alignment of CDR3 sequences to IMGT reference sequences was used to assign V, D and J gene segments. Each retained sequence needed at least a six-nucleotide match to both a V gene segment and a J gene segment. A rearrangement was called productive if the CDR3 had no stop codons and remained in frame with V and J, and every other rearrangement was called non-productive. Following IMGT convention, CDR3 was defined as the stretch from the second conserved V-encoded cysteine to the conserved J-encoded phenylalanine. In an earlier analysis of roughly 610 of the donors, sequences lacking an unambiguous match to a single V gene segment were excluded. An earlier analysis of a few hundred of the donors called V segments functional above 56.7% productive rearrangements and segregating when the between-donor standard deviation exceeded 5%. To diagnose cytomegalovirus status from the catalog of TCR beta chain sequences, a statistical classification framework was built. A later analysis assigned V and J genes by comparing TCR nucleotide sequences with IMGT/GENE-DB human TR gene sequences. Using the TCRdist pipeline, a later analysis assigned CDR3 sequences along with most-parsimonious VDJ recombination scenarios. A later analysis defined each TCR beta chain by its CDR3 amino acid sequence plus V-gene family, and excluded reads lacking a unique V-gene family. A later analysis removed 500 to 600 highly shared, low-generation-probability nucleotide sequences to deal with suspected cross-contamination and a sequencing artifact. For each public chain, a later analysis derived a clonal expansion index from normalized ranks of inferred template counts within each repertoire. Generation probabilities in a later analysis came from a VDJ recombination model fitted to out-of-frame rearrangements, and those results were checked against IGoR. In a later analysis, TCR-TCR, TCR-HLA and TCR-CMV co-occurrence was scored with hypergeometric tests, and a repertoire-size bias correction was applied to TCR pairs. False discovery rates were estimated in a later analysis by permuting HLA or CMV assignments 20 times. A later analysis grouped co-occurring TCRs with DBSCAN, adding TCRdist sequence similarity when clustering within HLA-allele-positive subsets. Repertoires with fewer than 30,000 or more than 120,000 public chains, plus five repertoires with anomalous nucleotide sharing, were excluded from co-occurrence clustering. TCRdb's version of the immuneACCESS table is confined to in-frame rearrangements and falls short of the full clone set. An unresolved V gene accounts for under half of the shortfall where checked; the remainder is of unknown origin. V and J calls plus clone size are reproduced from that table; the DNA served to infer D and trimming. Within this sample are approximately 100,000 clones, with 69% of them counted one time only. The ten top clones hold about 5% of the sample.

The study at large found these results: An association between a missense DCLRE1C variant and V-gene and J-gene trimming of TCR beta chains was found in a later genetic analysis and replicated in an independent cohort. At a false discovery rate of 0.05, a later analysis linked under 20,000 TCR beta sequences to specific HLA alleles. Linkage disequilibrium might explain the correlated functional status among segregating V segments, but an unknown experimental factor could not be ruled out. In a later analysis, several top co-occurrence clusters were reported to appear linked to parvovirus B19, influenza, CMV and Epstein-Barr virus. A total of 150 to 200 TCR beta chains were listed by the study as associated with cytomegalovirus. About 17 rarely observed V segments, including chromosome 9 orphons, were excluded from the earlier analysis of about 600 of the donors because counts were too low. A later analysis found that most CMV-associated TCR beta chains appeared HLA-restricted, with HLA associations seemingly driven largely by CMV exposure. For the cohort, immune exposure information was limited to CMV serostatus. In a later genetic analysis, fewer N-insertions in productive TCRs were reported among donors in an Asian-associated ancestry cluster than the approximately 670-donor mean. Only TCR beta chains were sequenced in this cohort, and the absence of alpha or paired-chain data limited detectable features. The sequencing pipeline was judged likely to have produced a cluster of highly shared sequence variants as a technical artifact. Roughly uniform sequencing depth across donors was assumed in presence/absence analyses, although this assumption may not hold. In a later analysis, HLA-associated TCR beta chains showed more clonal expansion and lower generation probabilities than non-associated chains that were equally common. Assigning TCR associations to individual alleles was difficult when HLA alleles, especially DR and DQ, strongly co-occurred. HLA typing was unavailable for some donors at each locus, so association tests used only the typed subset. Broadly in line with IMGT annotations, most TCR beta V segments showed up in productive rearrangements about 87% or about 30% of the time in an earlier analysis of around 600 of the donors. Across donors, most TCR sequences were observed very rarely, whereas some public TCRs were present in many individuals. According to the authors, the approach could potentially be generalized to other disease states and immunological phenotypes. A further reported finding was that TCR beta sequences accurately predicted the HLA-A and HLA-B alleles for most subjects in the first cohort. Cytomegalovirus status was reported to be diagnosed by the classifier with high specificity and sensitivity in both the original and validation cohorts. According to a later analysis, TCR association rates differed among HLA loci, with DRB1 alleles showing the most associated TCRs and HLA-C alleles showing the fewest. In vitro tests confirmed that three of the cytomegalovirus-associated TCR beta chains recognize cytomegalovirus antigens. Some IMGT-functional V segments, including TRBV6-2 and TRBV6-3, could not be distinguished by the 87-base-pair reads and were therefore excluded.

CDR1 is given as SGHDT and CDR2 as YYEEEE, both from the germline V gene. The CDR3 runs 14 amino acids, cysteine and phenylalanine included. Kept here is only the CDR3 DNA, which spans 42 bases and is read in frame from base 1. V drops 2 bases and J drops 3 bases, leaving 9 bases in between. In total, 666 healthy bone marrow donors made up the cohort. All cohort members were sampled while nominally healthy, although unrecorded immune exposures were likely present. The donor tested CMV seropositive and was one of the 289 seropositive cohort members. Each donor provided a peripheral blood sample, and peripheral blood mononuclear cells were used for TCR beta sequencing. Genomic DNA was extracted from the blood cell samples with the Qiagen DNeasy Blood Extraction Kit.

The receptor was isolated from a woman between 65 and 79 years old in good health and CMV-seropositive. This receptor chain uses TRBV5-6 and TRBJ1-5; the D gene cannot be resolved reliably. Sample: PBMCs. The DNA sequence reads TGTGCCAGCAGCTTCCGGCGGTTCAATCAGCCCCAGCATTTT. Translated, this gives CASSFRRFNQPQHF.